These 21 T cell receptor beta chains came from one sample sequenced in a study of response to subunit inactivated influenza vaccine. TCRdb fed the RT-PCR reads into MiXCR, producing one record per CDR3 protein. This table has about 570,000 distinct CDR3 sequences, about 11% appearing once. This sample was also put to use in a study of T cells expressing NK-cell markers. That paper adds: With UMIs, 5'RACE template switching was used to make TCR beta cDNA.

The material sequenced was PBMCs from blood, taken on the day of vaccination. These receptors were obtained from a man aged 45-60 years who received an inactivated influenza vaccine.

The chain is built from TRBV6-1 and TRBJ1-4; 9 nucleotides align to TRBD1. The CDR3 has 17 amino acids. The germline gives CDR1 MNHNS, CDR2 SASEGT. The trim removed 5 bases at V and 0 bases at J, leaving 7 bases unmatched. The CDR3 bases are TGTGCCAGCAGTCCCTCCGGGACAGGGACAACTAATGAAAAACTGTTTTTT. Translating gives CASSPSGTGTTNEKLFF.

Many counts were recorded for this clonotype. The rearrangement uses TRBV10-3 and TRBJ2-3, with D perhaps TRBD1 or TRBD2 (5 bases each). From germline, CDR1 is ENHRY and CDR2 SYGVKD. The CDR3 loop spans 16 amino acids. V lost 3 bases to trimming and J lost 2 bases, with 15 bases between them. CDR3 DNA: TGTGCCATCAGTGATCCCCGACGGGACGCCACAGATACGCAGTATTTT. It is translated as CAISDPRRDATDTQYF.

For the CDR3, the DNA is TGCAGTGCGGGGGGTACTGAAGCTTTCTTT. The encoded protein is CSAGGTEAFF. This sequence joins TRBV20-1 and TRBJ1-1, with D perhaps TRBD1 (5 bases). Germline values: CDR1 DFQATT, CDR2 SNEGSKA (reference sequence). Trimming shortened V by 6 bases and J by 5 bases, and 7 bases separated the two germline ends. This CDR3 is 10 amino acids long.

V gene TRBV28 combines with J gene TRBJ2-6; the D is unclear. The germline V gene encodes CDR1 MDHEN and CDR2 SYDVKM. V lost 6 bases to trimming and J lost 2 bases, with 8 bases between them. The length of the CDR3 is 14 residues. CDR3 region: CASRMGAGANVLTF. CDR3 DNA: TGTGCCAGCAGAATGGGCGCTGGGGCCAACGTCCTGACTTTC.

The genes are TRBV18 and TRBJ1-4; D is uncertain. Germline CDR1 is KGHSH and CDR2 is LQKENI. This CDR3 comprises 16 residues. The V end lost 1 base, the J end lost 8 bases, and 17 bases lay between the germline ends. The CDR3 DNA sequence: TGTGCCAGCTCACCACTCGTGGGCGGATTACAGGAAAAACTGTTTTTT. Translated: CASSPLVGGLQEKLFF.

This clonotype has only a few counts. The genes are TRBV7-2 and TRBJ2-7; D perhaps matches TRBD1 (8 bases). Trimming cost V 5 bases and J 1 base, with 12 bases left between them. The CDR3 consists of 14 residues. Germline CDR1 SGHTA, CDR2 FQGNSA. DNA of the CDR3: TGTGCCAGCAGCAGCGGGGACAGGTCCTACGAGCAGTACTTC. It translates to CASSSGDRSYEQYF.

V and J are TRBV12-3 or TRBV12-4 and TRBJ2-2; the D is unclear. CDR3 length: 17 amino acids. Trimming cost V 6 bases and J 3 bases, with 20 bases left between them. CDR3 coding DNA: TGTGCCAGCAGGTCCCCCCGGAGCAAGAACGACACCGGGGAGCTGTTTTTT. This translates into CASRSPRSKNDTGELFF.

The V and J genes are TRBV12-3 or TRBV12-4 and TRBJ2-7; tentative D call: TRBD1 (6 bases). This CDR3 is 15 amino acids long. V was pared by 3 bases and J by 0 bases, with 12 bases between. In DNA, the CDR3 is TGTGCCAGCAGTTTGTTCCGGGACACCTCCTACGAGCAGTACTTC. This gives the protein CASSLFRDTSYEQYF.

A few counts support this clonotype. The CDR3 is CASSQSRGQETQYF. The CDR3, as DNA: TGTGCCAGCAGCCAGAGCCGGGGGCAAGAGACCCAGTACTTC. The chain has TRBV14 and TRBJ2-5, with a weak D call TRBD2 (6 bases). The V gene's germline CDR1 is SGHDN and CDR2 FVKESK. The CDR3 extends over 14 amino acids. Trimming took off 3 bases at V and 2 bases at J, with 10 bases between the two ends.

The chain joins TRBV12-3 or TRBV12-4 to TRBJ2-7; TRBD1 aligns across 9 bases. CDR3 length equals 18 residues. Losses at the gene ends were 5 bases for V and 3 bases for J; bases not matched to a gene: 17. Here the CDR3 DNA reads TGTGCCAGCAGTCCAAGAGGTCTAGGGGACAGGGCCATCTACGAGCAGTACTTC. This translates into CASSPRGLGDRAIYEQYF.

V usage is TRBV2 and J usage is TRBJ1-4; a weak D match, TRBD1 (6 bases). The length of the CDR3 is 14 residues. Trimming took 4 bases from V and 6 from J, leaving 12 bases between them. Germline V gene lookup returns CDR1 SNHLY and CDR2 FYNNEI. CDR3 sequence reads: CASSGTGRDEKLFF. CDR3 DNA sequence: TGTGCCAGCAGTGGTACAGGGAGGGATGAAAAACTGTTTTTT.

This clonotype turned up a few times. The chain has TRBV9 and TRBJ2-1; D is uncertain. The germline V and J ends were trimmed by 1 base and 6 bases, with 14 bases remaining between them. The CDR3 has 15 residues. The germline CDR1 and CDR2 sequences are SGDLS and YYNGEE. The CDR3, as DNA: TGTGCCAGCAGCGTAATAAGCTCGGCCCGCAATGAGCAGTTCTTC. Residues: CASSVISSARNEQFF.

This clonotype was recorded a few times. The chain couples TRBV18 to TRBJ2-5; TRBD1 agrees at 7 bases. The trim removed 5 bases at V and 2 bases at J, leaving 8 bases unmatched. Germline lookup yields CDR1 KGHSH and CDR2 LQKENI. The CDR3 length is 15 residues. In DNA form, the CDR3 reads TGTGCCAGCTCAGCCAACAGGGGAGAGCAAGAGACCCAGTACTTC. Its protein is CASSANRGEQETQYF. Based on the CDR3 plus reference TRBV18 and TRBJ2-5, the full variable domain is NAGVMQNPRHLVRRRGQEARLRCSPMKGHSHVYWYRQLPEEGLKFMVYLQKENIIDESGMPKERFSAEFPKEGPSILRIQQVVRGDSAAYFCASSANRGEQETQYFGPGTRLLVL.

On this clonotype: Its ends do not fully match the called genes, so a read error is possible. The chain links TRBV10-3 to TRBJ2-3; 7 positions match TRBD2. CDR1 ENHRY and CDR2 SYGVKD come from the germline V gene. There are 18 residues in the CDR3. The CDR3 spells CAISKSPGGPSSTDTQYF. As DNA, the CDR3 is TGTGCCATCAGTAAGTCTCCGGGGGGACCGTCTAGCACAGATACGCAGTATTTT.

This clonotype was seen many times. The CDR3 DNA reads as TGTGCCAGCAGCGGCACTCCCACAGATACGCAGTATTTT. It is translated as CASSGTPTDTQYF. This chain connects TRBV9 to TRBJ2-3; D unresolved. Looked up from germline, CDR1 is SGDLS and CDR2 is YYNGEE. The CDR3 loop spans 13 amino acids. The ends were cut back, 3 bases at V and 2 bases at J, with 7 bases in the middle.

This clonotype was seen many times. This rearrangement joins TRBV21-1 to TRBJ2-3; the tabulated D call, TRBD2, remains unverified against the DNA. TRBV21-1 is labeled a pseudogene. The CDR3 sequence is 16 residues long. This CDR3 is CASSKDQRGGGSAQYF. For the CDR3, the DNA is TGTGCCAGCAGCAAAGACCAGCGGGGGGGCGGGTCAGCGCAGTATTTT.

This rearrangement joins TRBV9 to TRBJ2-3; 11 nucleotides agree with TRBD1. Trimming at V came to 4 bases and at J to 9 bases, leaving 7 bases not matched to a gene. This CDR3 is 14 amino acids long. CDR1 and CDR2 (germline): SGDLS, YYNGEE. CDR3 bases: TGTGCCAGCAGCCCCGGACAGGGGGCGAGAACGCAGTATTTT. This sequence encodes CASSPGQGARTQYF.

This clonotype was counted between two and nine times. The V gene is TRBV4-2, the J gene TRBJ1-2; TRBD1 might be the D (6 bases). Deletions cut 0 bases from V and 1 base from J, with 12 bases between. The CDR3 covers 16 residues. Germline V gives CDR1 LGHNA, CDR2 YNFKEQ. The CDR3 coding sequence is TGTGCCAGCAGCCAAGATACAGGGAGGAATAACTATGGCTACACCTTC. Its translation: CASSQDTGRNNYGYTF.

This clonotype was detected only a few times. This chain joins TRBV4-3 and TRBJ1-5; no clear D gene. The CDR3 has 15 amino acids. CDR1 is LGHNA, CDR2 YSLEER, per germline. The V end was cut by 1 base, the J end by 5 bases, with 12 bases between. CDR3 DNA: TGCGCCAGCAGCCAAGGGGCAGGTAACGATCAGCCCCAGCATTTT. The encoded protein is CASSQGAGNDQPQHF.

This clonotype was seen more than once but under ten times. V gene TRBV7-8 combines with J gene TRBJ2-3; the D is unclear. The CDR3 is 16 amino acids. Germline loops: CDR1 SGHVS, CDR2 FQNEAQ. Trimming pared 0 bases from V and 5 bases from J, leaving 15 bases between. The CDR3 loop is CASSLALAVVRDTQYF. The CDR3 DNA sequence: TGTGCCAGCAGCTTAGCGCTGGCGGTGGTTCGAGATACGCAGTATTTT.

The V gene is TRBV7-6, the J gene TRBJ2-4, with 14 bases aligning to TRBD2. CDR1 and CDR2 from the germline V gene are SGHVS and FNYEAQ. V gave up 5 bases and J gave up 5 bases; unmatched junction bases: 11. This CDR3 is 18 amino acids long. The CDR3: CASSRLAGGGGTENIQYF. The CDR3 bases are TGTGCCAGCAGCCGACTAGCGGGAGGGGGGGGTACGGAAAACATTCAGTACTTC.